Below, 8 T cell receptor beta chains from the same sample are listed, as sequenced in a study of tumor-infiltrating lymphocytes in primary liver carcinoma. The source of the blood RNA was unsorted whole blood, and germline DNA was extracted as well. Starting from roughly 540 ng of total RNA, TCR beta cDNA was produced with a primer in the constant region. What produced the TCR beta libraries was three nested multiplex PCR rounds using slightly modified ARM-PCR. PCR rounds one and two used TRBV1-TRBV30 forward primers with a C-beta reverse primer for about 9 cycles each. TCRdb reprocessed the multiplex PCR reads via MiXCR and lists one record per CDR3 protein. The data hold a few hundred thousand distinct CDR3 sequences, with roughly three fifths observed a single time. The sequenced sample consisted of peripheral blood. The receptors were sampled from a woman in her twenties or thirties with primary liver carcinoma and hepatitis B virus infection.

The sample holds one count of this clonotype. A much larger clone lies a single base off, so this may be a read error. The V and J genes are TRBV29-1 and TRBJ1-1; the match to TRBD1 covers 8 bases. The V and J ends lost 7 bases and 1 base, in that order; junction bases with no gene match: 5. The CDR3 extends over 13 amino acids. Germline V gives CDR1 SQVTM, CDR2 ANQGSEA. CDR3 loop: CSDSGTGNTEAFF. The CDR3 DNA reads TGCAGCGATTCCGGGACAGGGAACACTGAAGCTTTCTTT. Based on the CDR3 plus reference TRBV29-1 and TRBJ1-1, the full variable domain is SAVISQKPSRDICQRGTSLTIQCQVDSQVTMMFWYRQQPGQSLTLIATANQGSEATYESGFVIDKFPISRPNLTFSTLTVSNMSPEDSSIYLCSDSGTGNTEAFFGQGTRLTVV.

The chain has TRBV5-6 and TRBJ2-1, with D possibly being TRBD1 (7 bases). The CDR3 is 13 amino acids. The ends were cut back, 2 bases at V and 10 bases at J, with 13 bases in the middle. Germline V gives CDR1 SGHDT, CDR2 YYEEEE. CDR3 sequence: CASSFFQGGEQFF. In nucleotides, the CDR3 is TGTGCCAGCAGCTTTTTTCAGGGGGGCGAGCAGTTCTTC.

The CDR3 coding sequence is TGTGCCAGCAGCCACCGTGGACCTGACTACGAGCAGTACTTC. Its translation: CASSHRGPDYEQYF. The chain employs TRBV13 and TRBJ2-7; D gene ambiguous. The V and J ends lost 5 bases and 3 bases respectively, with 14 bases between them. Germline V gives CDR1 PRHDT, CDR2 FYEKMQ (reference sequence). The CDR3 consists of 14 residues.

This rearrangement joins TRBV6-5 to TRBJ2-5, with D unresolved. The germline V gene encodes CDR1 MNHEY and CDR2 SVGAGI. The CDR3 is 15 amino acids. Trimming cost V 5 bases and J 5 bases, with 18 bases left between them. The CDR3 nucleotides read TGTGCCAGCAGTCAGTCGTCCCTTGTTCGGGAGACCCAGTACTTC. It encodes CASSQSSLVRETQYF.

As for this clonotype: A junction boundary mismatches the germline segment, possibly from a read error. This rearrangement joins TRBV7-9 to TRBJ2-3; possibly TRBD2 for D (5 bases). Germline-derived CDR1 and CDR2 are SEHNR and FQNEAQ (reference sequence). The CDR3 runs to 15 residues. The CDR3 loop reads CASSYLSASTDTQYF. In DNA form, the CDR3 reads TGTGCCAGCAGCTATCTTAGCGCTAGCACAGACACGCAGTATTTT.

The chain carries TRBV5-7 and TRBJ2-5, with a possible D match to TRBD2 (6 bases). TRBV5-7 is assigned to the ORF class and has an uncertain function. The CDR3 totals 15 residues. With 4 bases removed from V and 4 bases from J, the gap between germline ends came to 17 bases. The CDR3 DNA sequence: TGTGCCAGCAGCCCGGAGGGGCGGGACGTAGAGACCCAGTACTTC. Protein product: CASSPEGRDVETQYF.

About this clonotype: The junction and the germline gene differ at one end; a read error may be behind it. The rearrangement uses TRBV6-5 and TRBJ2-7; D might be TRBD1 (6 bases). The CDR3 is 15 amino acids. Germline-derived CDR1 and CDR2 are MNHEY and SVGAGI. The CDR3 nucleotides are TGTGCCAGGAGTCACAAGGACAGCAGCTCCTACGAGCAATACTTC. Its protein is CARSHKDSSSYEQYF.

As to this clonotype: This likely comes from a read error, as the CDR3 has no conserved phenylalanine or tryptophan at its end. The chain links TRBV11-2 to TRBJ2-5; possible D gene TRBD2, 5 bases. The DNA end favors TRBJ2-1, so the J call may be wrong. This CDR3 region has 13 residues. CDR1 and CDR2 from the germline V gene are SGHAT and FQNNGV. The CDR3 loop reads CPSSSKRFNEQFV. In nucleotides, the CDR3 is TGTCCCAGCAGCTCGAAGCGGTTCAATGAGCAGTTCGTC.